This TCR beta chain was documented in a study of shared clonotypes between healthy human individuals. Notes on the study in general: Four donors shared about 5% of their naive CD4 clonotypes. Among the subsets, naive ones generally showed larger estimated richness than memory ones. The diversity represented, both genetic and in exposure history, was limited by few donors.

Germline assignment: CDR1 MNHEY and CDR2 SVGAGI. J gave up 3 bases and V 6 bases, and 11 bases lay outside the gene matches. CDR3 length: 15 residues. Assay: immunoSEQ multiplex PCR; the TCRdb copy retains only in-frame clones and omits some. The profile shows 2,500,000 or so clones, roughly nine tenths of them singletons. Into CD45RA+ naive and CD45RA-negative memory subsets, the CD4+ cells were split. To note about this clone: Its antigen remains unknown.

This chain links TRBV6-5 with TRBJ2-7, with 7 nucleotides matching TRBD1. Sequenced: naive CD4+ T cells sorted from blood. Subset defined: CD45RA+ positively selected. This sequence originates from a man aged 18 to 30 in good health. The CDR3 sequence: CASRTSGDRFYEQYF. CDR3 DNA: TGTGCCAGCAGAACTTCTGGGGACAGATTCTACGAGCAGTACTTC.